The 4 T cell receptor beta chains below come from one sample, sequenced in a study of cytomegalovirus exposure and HLA in healthy donors. The primer mix had 60 Vbeta and 13 Jbeta primers. The protocol was immunoSEQ multiplex PCR, while the TCRdb copy is restricted to in-frame clones and leaves out a portion. In the table there are some 130,000 clones, about 70% of which are singletons. Sequenced sample: PBMCs. These receptors were obtained from a woman between 40 and 50 years old in good health and CMV-seronegative.

This clone was seen a single time. The chain joins TRBV30 to TRBJ1-3, with 7 bases identical to TRBD1. The CDR3 runs to 15 residues. Germline V gene lookup returns CDR1 GTSNPN and CDR2 SVGIG (reference sequence). Trimming took 3 bases from V and 3 from J; bases not matched to a gene: 8. CDR3: CAWRGKTGIGNTIYF. DNA for the CDR3: TGTGCCTGGAGGGGAAAGACAGGGATTGGAAACACCATATATTTT.

This chain connects TRBV28 to TRBJ2-3, with TRBD2 matching 12 bases. Germline CDR1 reads MDHEN; CDR2 reads SYDVKM. This CDR3 has 16 amino acids. The V and J ends lost 5 bases and 3 bases, in that order; junction bases with no gene match: 6. CDR3 in amino acids: CASSLRTSGVTDTQYF. CDR3 DNA sequence: TGTGCCAGCAGTCTCAGGACTAGCGGGGTTACAGATACGCAGTATTTT.

In this sample, this clone turned up a few times. This sequence joins TRBV6-5 and TRBJ2-7; perhaps TRBD2 as D (6 bases). V lost 5 bases and J 2 bases, leaving 10 bases between the germline ends. This CDR3 region has 13 residues. Germline values: CDR1 MNHEY, CDR2 SVGAGI. CDR3: CASSGRGTYEQYF. CDR3 coding DNA: TGTGCCAGCAGTGGACGGGGGACCTACGAGCAGTACTTC.

This chain uses TRBV28 with TRBJ1-1; D unresolved. Trimming stripped 6 bases from V and 0 bases from J, with 8 bases between. CDR3 length: 13 amino acids. Germline-derived CDR1 and CDR2 are MDHEN and SYDVKM. The CDR3 loop reads CASSSEVNTEAFF. CDR3 nucleotide sequence: TGTGCCAGCAGCAGCGAAGTGAACACTGAAGCTTTCTTT.